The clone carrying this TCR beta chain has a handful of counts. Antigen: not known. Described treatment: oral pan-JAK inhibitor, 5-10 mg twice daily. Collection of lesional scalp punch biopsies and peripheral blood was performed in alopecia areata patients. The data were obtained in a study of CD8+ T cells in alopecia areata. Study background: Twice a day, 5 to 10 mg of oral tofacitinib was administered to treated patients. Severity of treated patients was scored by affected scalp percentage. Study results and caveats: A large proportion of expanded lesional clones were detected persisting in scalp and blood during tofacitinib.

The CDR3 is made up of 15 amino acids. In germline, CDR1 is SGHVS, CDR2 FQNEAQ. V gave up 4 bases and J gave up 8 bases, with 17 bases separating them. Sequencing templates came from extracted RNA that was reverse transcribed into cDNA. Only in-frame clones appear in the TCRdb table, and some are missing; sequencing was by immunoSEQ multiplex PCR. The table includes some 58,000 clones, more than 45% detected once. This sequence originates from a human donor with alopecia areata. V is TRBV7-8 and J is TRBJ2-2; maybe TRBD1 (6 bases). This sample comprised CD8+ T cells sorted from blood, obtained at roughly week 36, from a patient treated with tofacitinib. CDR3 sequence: CASSSEFTGFGELFF. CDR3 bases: TGTGCCAGCAGCTCAGAGTTCACAGGGTTTGGGGAGCTGTTTTTT.